A single TCR beta chain is shown here with its context. Its specificity is unknown. The record originates from a study of shared clonotypes between healthy human individuals. Whole-study findings and limits: Shared across a few donors were 4% to 5% of the naive CD4 clonotypes. Unshared clonotypes carried lower generation probabilities than those common to all four donors. Expectations were that clonotype sharing among donors would be affected by sequencing depth. Despite large depth, sorted-subset datasets appeared incompletely sequenced.

V dropped 3 bases and J dropped 3 bases, with 12 bases sitting between them. Germline V gives CDR1 KGHSH, CDR2 LQKENI. CDR3 length: 15 amino acids. The table came from immunoSEQ multiplex PCR; TCRdb's copy has only in-frame clones and leaves some out. The data contain roughly 1,600,000 clones, roughly 98.5% of them singletons. The source material was naive CD4+ T cells sorted from blood. Subset meaning: CD45RA+ positively selected. The chain is built from TRBV18 and TRBJ1-5, with D perhaps TRBD1 (5 bases). The sequence was obtained from a man aged 30 to 45 in good health. In DNA form, the CDR3 reads TGTGCCAGCTCACCGTCGGGACTCCTCAATCAGCCCCAGCATTTT. Protein sequence: CASSPSGLLNQPQHF.